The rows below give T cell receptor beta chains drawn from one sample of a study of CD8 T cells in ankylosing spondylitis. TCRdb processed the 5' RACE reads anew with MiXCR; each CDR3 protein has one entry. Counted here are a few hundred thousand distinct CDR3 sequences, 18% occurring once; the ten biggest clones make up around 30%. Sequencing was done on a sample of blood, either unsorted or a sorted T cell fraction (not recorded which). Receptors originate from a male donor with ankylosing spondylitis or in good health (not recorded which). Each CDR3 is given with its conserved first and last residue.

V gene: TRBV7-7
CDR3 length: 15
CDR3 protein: CASSRAPGTYNEQFF

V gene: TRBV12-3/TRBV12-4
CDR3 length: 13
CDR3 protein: CASSWGIYYGYTF

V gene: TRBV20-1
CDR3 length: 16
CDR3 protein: CSARGGRAYSGNTIYF

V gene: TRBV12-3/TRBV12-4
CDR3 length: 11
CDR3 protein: CASTQGHEQFF

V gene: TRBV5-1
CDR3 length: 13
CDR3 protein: CASSLDGDPGYTF

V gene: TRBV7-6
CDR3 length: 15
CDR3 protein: CASSPTSGSLSEQFF

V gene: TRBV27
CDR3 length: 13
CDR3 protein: CASLGGFNSEAFF

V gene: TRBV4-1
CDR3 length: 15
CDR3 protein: CASSQVDRENSPLHF

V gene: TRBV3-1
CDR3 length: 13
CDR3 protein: CASSQRRFGELFF

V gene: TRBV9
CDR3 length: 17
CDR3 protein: CASSVETPGLGANEQFF

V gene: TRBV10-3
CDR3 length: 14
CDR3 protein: CAISPDRGAYGYTF

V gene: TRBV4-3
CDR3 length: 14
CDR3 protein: CASSQDIVPNEQFF

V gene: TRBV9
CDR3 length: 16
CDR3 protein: CASSVDRGHYQETQYF

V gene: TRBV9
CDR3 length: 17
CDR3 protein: CASSVGGLAGRTGELFF

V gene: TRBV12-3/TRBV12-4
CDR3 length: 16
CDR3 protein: CASSLDPGGPNTEAFF

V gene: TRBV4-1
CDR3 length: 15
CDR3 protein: CASSHHAEASYEQYF

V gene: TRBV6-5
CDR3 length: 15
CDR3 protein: CASSYSDLAGETQYF

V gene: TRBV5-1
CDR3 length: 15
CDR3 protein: CASRSPGTSGDEQFF

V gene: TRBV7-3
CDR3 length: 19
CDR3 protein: CASSLRVGAVGDTYNEQFF

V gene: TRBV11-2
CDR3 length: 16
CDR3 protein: CASSLALGGLYNEQFF

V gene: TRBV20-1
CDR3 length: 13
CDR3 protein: CSARSSLTTREFF

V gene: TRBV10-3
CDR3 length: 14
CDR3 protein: CAIRDPNSYNEQFF

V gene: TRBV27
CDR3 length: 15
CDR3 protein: CASRPVDATNEKLFF

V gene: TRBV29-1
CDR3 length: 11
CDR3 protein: CSVSQRDIQYF

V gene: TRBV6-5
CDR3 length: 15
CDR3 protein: CASSYSSGVNTEAFF

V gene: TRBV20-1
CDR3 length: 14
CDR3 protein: CSAETGTPYYEQYF